The rows below give T cell receptor beta chains drawn from one sample of a study of blood T cell repertoires in COVID-19. Method: immunoSEQ multiplex PCR; TCRdb's copy keeps in-frame clones and lacks some. The sample lists some 320,000 clones; more than 70% were seen once. Sequencing was performed on PBMCs or T cells enriched from blood (not recorded which). These receptors were taken from a woman in her twenties or thirties who had recovered from COVID-19. Each CDR3 is given with its conserved first and last residue. The D gene is left open where the match is weak. Clone size is given for some rows only: seen once, a few or many times, or a class if the clone is expanded.

d_call	v_call	j_call	clone_size	cdr3_nt	cdr3_aa
NA	TRBV20-1	TRBJ2-3	NA	TGCAGTGCTAGTGAGGGGGGGCCCTACACAGATACGCAGTATTTT	CSASEGGPYTDTQYF
TRBD1	TRBV5-1	TRBJ1-2	NA	TGCGCCAGCAGCCGGGACAGCGCTAACTATGGCTACACCTTC	CASSRDSANYGYTF
NA	TRBV10-3	TRBJ1-6	NA	TGTGCCATCAATACAGGACAGTCGAATTCACCCCTCCACTTT	CAINTGQSNSPLHF
NA	TRBV20-1	TRBJ2-7	once	TGCAGTGCTAGACCGCTAGAAGAGCAGTACTTC	CSARPLEEQYF
NA	TRBV5-1	TRBJ2-7	NA	TGCGCCAGCAGCTTGACAGGGTCCTACGAGCAGTACTTC	CASSLTGSYEQYF
NA	TRBV16	TRBJ2-7	few	TGTGCCAGCAGCCAATCGATGTTGTCCCGAGAGGGGGACGAGCAGTACTTC	CASSQSMLSREGDEQYF
TRBD1	TRBV5-1	TRBJ1-2	NA	TGCGCCAGCAGCTTACAGGGGGCGCCGGGGCGCTATGGCTACACCTTC	CASSLQGAPGRYGYTF
NA	TRBV15	TRBJ1-2	NA	TGTGCCACTCCGGCAGGGTTCGGCTACACCTTC	CATPAGFGYTF
NA	TRBV19	TRBJ1-1	NA	TGTGCCAGTAGTATAAGGATTTTGGGCAGGGAAAGGAACACTGAAGCTTTCTTT	CASSIRILGRERNTEAFF
TRBD1	TRBV15	TRBJ1-4	NA	TGTGCCACCAGCAGCTCCGGACAGGTCTTAACTGAAAAACTGTTTTTT	CATSSSGQVLTEKLFF
NA	TRBV19	TRBJ1-2	NA	TGTGCCAGTAGTATGCAGGGGTCGGACTATGGCTACACCTTC	CASSMQGSDYGYTF
TRBD1	TRBV4-1	TRBJ1-3	NA	TGCGCCAGCAGCCAAGCCAGGACAGGAGCCTCTGGAAACACCATATATTTT	CASSQARTGASGNTIYF
NA	TRBV11-2	TRBJ2-5	NA	TGTGCCAGCAGCTTGGCCCAAGAGACCCAGTACTTC	CASSLAQETQYF
TRBD1	TRBV4-1	TRBJ2-3	NA	TGCGCCAGCAGCCAGACAGGGGTTTTGGATACGCAGTATTTT	CASSQTGVLDTQYF
NA	TRBV7-9	TRBJ2-5	NA	TGTGCCAGCAGCTTGAAACGACCACTGAGGTTGGAAGGCCAAGAGACCCAGTACTTC	CASSLKRPLRLEGQETQYF
NA	TRBV21-1	TRBJ2-3	NA	TGTGCCAGCTCGGGGGTTGGTCCCACAGATACGCAGTATTTT	CASSGVGPTDTQYF
TRBD2	TRBV9	TRBJ2-5	NA	TGTGCCAGTGCACTCGGGGGGGGCGGAGAGACCCAGTACTTC	CASALGGGGETQYF
TRBD1	TRBV28	TRBJ1-1	NA	TGTGCCAGCGAACGACAGGGGGGCGGGAACACTGAAGCTTTCTTT	CASERQGGGNTEAFF
TRBD1	TRBV27	TRBJ2-7	few	TGTGCCAGCAGCGACGGACAGGTTCTCTACGAGCAGTACTTC	CASSDGQVLYEQYF
NA	TRBV10-3	TRBJ2-1	NA	TGTGCCATCCTCGCCCGGGGTGAGCAGTTCTTC	CAILARGEQFF
NA	TRBV18	TRBJ1-1	NA	TGTGCCAGCTCACCACAGGGGGAGGGCACTGAAGCTTTCTTT	CASSPQGEGTEAFF
NA	TRBV5-4	TRBJ1-2	NA	TGTGCCAGCAGCTTGTTCCGCTACAGGGACACCTATGGCTACACCTTC	CASSLFRYRDTYGYTF
NA	TRBV15	TRBJ2-5	NA	TGTGCCACCAGCGTAGGGAGCGAGACCCAGTACTTC	CATSVGSETQYF
NA	TRBV7-9	TRBJ1-4	NA	TGTGCCAGCAGCACGCGTAATGAAAAACTGTTTTTT	CASSTRNEKLFF
NA	TRBV6-5	TRBJ1-6	NA	TGTGCCAGCAGTTTAGGGGGAAGGGGATCACCCCTCCACTTT	CASSLGGRGSPLHF
TRBD1	TRBV6-5	TRBJ2-7	NA	TGTGCCTCGGCGGACAGGCCCATCTACGAGCAGTACTTC	CASADRPIYEQYF